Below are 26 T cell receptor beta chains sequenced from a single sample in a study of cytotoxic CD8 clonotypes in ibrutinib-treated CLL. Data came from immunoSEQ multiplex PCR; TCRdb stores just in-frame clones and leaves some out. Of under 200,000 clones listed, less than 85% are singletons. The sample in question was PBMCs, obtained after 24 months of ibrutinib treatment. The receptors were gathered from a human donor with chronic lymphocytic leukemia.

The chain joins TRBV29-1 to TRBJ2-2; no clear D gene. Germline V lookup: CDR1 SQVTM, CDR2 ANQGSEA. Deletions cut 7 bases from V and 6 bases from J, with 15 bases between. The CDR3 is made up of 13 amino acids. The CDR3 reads CSGARGFPGELFF. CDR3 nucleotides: TGCAGCGGGGCCAGAGGATTCCCCGGGGAGCTGTTTTTT.

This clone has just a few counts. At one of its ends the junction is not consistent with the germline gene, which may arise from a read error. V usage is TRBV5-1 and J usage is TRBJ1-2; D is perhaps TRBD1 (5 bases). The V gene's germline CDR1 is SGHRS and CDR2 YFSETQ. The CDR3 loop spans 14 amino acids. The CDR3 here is CASSTVSGHLGYTF. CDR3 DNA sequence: TGTGCCAGCAGCACCGTCTCGGGGCACCTTGGCTACACCTTC.

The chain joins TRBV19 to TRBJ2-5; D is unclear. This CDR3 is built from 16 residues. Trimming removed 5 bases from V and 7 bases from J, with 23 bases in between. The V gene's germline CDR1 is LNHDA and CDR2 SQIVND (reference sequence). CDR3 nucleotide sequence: TGTGCCAGTAGTCGCACCCCCAATACTAACAAGGGGACCCAGTACTTC. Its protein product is CASSRTPNTNKGTQYF. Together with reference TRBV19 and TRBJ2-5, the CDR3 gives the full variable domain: DGGITQSPKYLFRKEGQNVTLSCEQNLNHDAMYWYRQDPGQGLRLIYYSQIVNDFQKGDIAEGYSVSREKKESFPLTVTSAQKNPTAFYLCASSRTPNTNKGTQYFGPGTRLLVL.

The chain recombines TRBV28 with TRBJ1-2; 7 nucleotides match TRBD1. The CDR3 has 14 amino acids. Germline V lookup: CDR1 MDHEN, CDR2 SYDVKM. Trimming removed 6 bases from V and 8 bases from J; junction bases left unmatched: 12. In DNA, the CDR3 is TGTGCCAGCAGCCCCCCCTCGACAGGGTGGGGCTACACCTTC. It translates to CASSPPSTGWGYTF.

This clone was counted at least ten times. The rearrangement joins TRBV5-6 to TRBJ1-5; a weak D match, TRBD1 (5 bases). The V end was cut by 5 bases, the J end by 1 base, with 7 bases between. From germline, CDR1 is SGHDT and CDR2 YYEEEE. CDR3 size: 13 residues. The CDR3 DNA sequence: TGTGCCAGCAGTCGGGGGAGCAATCAGCCCCAGCATTTT. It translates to CASSRGSNQPQHF.

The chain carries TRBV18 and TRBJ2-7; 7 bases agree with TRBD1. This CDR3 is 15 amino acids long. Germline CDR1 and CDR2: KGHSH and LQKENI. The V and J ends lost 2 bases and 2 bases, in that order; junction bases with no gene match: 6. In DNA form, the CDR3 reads TGTGCCAGCTCACCATCCGGGACAGTTCCCTACGAGCAGTACTTC. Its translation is CASSPSGTVPYEQYF.

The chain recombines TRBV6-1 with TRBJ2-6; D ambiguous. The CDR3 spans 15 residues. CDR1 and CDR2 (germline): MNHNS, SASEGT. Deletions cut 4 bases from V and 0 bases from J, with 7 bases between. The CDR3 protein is CASSVGNSGANVLTF. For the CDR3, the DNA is TGTGCCAGCAGTGTGGGGAACTCTGGGGCCAACGTCCTGACTTTC.

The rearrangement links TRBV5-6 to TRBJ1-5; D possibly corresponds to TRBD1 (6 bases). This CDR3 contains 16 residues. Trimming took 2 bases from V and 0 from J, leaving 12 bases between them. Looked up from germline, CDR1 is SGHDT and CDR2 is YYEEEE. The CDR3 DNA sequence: TGTGCCAGCAGCTTAGGGGGGACCTATAGCAATCAGCCCCAGCATTTT. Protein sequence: CASSLGGTYSNQPQHF.

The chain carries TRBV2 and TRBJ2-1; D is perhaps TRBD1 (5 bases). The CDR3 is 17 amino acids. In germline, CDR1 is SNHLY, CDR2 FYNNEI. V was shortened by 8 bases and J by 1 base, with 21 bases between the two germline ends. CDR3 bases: TGTGCCAGCCTGGCATCCCGGACATCTCGGTCCTACAATGAGCAGTTCTTC. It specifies CASLASRTSRSYNEQFF.

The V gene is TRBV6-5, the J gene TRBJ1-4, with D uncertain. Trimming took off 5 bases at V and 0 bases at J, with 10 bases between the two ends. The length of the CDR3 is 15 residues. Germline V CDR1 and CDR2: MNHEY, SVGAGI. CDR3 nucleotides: TGTGCCAGCAGTCGAGGCATGTCAACTAATGAAAAACTGTTTTTT. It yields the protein CASSRGMSTNEKLFF.

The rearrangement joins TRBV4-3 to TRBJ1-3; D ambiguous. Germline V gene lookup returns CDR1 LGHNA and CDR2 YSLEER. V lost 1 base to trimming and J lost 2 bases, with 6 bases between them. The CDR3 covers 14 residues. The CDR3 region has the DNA TGCGCCAGCAGCCAAGCCACCACTGGAAACACCATATATTTT. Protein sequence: CASSQATTGNTIYF.

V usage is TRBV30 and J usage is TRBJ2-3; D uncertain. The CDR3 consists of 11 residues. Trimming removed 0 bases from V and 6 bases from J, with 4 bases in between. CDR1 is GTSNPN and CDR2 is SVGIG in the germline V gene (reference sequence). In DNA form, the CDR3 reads TGTGCCTGGAGTGTGGGGGATACGCAGTATTTT. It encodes CAWSVGDTQYF.

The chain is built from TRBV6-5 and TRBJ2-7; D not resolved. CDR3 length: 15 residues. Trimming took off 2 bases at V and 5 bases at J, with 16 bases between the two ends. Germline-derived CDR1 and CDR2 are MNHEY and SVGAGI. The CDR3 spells CASSYGPALTDEQYF. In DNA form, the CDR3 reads TGTGCCAGCAGTTACGGGCCAGCCTTGACCGACGAGCAGTACTTC.

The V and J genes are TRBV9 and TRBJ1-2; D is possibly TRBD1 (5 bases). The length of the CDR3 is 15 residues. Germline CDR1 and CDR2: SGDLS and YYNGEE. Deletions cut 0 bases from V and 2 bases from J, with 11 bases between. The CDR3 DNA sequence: TGTGCCAGCAGCGTAGGAGAGGGGCACAACTATGGCTACACCTTC. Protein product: CASSVGEGHNYGYTF.

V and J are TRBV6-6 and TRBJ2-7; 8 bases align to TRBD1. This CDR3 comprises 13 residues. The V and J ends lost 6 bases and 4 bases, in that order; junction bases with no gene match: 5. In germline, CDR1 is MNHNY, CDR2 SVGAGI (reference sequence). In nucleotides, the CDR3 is TGTGCCAGCAGAAAGACAGGGGTGTACGAGCAGTACTTC. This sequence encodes CASRKTGVYEQYF.

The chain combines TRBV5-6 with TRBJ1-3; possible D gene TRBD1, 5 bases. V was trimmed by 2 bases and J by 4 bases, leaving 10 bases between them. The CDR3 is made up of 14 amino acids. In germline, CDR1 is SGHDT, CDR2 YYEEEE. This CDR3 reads CASSFGTDGNTIYF. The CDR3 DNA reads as TGTGCCAGCAGCTTTGGGACTGACGGAAACACCATATATTTT.

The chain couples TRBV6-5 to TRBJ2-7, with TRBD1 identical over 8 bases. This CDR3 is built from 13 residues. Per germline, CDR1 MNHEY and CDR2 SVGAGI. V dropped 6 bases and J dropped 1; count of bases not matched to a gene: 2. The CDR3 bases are TGTGCCAGCAGCCGACAGGGGTCCTACGAGCAGTACTTC. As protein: CASSRQGSYEQYF.

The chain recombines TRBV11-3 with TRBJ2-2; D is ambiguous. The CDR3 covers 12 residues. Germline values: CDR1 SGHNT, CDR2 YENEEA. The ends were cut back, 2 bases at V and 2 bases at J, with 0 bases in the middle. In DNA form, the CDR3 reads TGTGCCAGCAGCTTAAACACCGGGGAGCTGTTTTTT. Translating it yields CASSLNTGELFF.

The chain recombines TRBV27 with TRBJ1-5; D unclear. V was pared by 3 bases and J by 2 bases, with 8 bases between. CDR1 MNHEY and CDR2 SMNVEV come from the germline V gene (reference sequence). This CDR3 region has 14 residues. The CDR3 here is CASSFHGGNQPQHF. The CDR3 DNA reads TGTGCCAGCAGTTTTCATGGTGGCAATCAGCCCCAGCATTTT.

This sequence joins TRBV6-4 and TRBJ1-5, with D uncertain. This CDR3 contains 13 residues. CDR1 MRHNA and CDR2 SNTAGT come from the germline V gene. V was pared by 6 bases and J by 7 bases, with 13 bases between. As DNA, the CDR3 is TGTGCCAGCAGCTGGGGTATGGGGCAGCCCCAGCATTTT. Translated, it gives CASSWGMGQPQHF.

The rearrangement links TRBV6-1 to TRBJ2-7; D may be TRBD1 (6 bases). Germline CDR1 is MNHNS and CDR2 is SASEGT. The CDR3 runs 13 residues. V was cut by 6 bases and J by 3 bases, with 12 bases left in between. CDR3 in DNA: TGTGCCAGCAGCCGATCACAGGGCTACGAGCAGTACTTC. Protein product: CASSRSQGYEQYF.

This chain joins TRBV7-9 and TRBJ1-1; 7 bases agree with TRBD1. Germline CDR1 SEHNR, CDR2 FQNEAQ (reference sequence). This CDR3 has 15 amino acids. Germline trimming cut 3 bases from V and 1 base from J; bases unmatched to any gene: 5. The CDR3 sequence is CASSFPGTANTEAFF. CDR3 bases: TGTGCCAGCAGCTTCCCCGGGACAGCGAACACTGAAGCTTTCTTT. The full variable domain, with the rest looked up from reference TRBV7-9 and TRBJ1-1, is DTGVSQNPRHKITKRGQNVTFRCDPISEHNRLYWYRQTLGQGPEFLTYFQNEAQLEKSRLLSDRFSAERPKGSFSTLEIQRTEQGDSAMYLCASSFPGTANTEAFFGQGTRLTVV.

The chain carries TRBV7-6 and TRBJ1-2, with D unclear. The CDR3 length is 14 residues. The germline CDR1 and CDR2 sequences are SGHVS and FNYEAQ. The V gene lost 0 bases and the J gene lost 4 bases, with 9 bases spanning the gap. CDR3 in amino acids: CASSLARSGYGYTF. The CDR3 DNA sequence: TGTGCCAGCAGCTTAGCCCGCAGCGGCTATGGCTACACCTTC. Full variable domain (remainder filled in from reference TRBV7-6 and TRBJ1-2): GAGVSQSPRYKVTKRGQDVALRCDPISGHVSLYWYRQALGQGPEFLTYFNYEAQQDKSGLPNDRFSAERPEGSISTLTIQRTEQRDSAMYRCASSLARSGYGYTFGSGTRLTVV.

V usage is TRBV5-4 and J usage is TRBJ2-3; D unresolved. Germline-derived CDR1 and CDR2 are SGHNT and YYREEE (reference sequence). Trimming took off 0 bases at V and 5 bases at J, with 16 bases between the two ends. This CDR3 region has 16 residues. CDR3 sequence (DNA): TGTGCCAGCAGCTTGGGTCCAGTCCCTACGGGAGATACGCAGTATTTT. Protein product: CASSLGPVPTGDTQYF. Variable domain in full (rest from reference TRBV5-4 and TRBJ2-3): ETGVTQSPTHLIKTRGQQVTLRCSSQSGHNTVSWYQQALGQGPQFIFQYYREEENGRGNFPPRFSGLQFPNYSSELNVNALELDDSALYLCASSLGPVPTGDTQYFGPGTRLTVL.

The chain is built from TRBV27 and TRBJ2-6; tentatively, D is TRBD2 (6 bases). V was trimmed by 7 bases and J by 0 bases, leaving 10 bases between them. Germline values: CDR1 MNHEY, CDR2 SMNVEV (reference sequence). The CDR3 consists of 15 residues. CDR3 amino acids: CASTKEGSGANVLTF. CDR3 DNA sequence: TGTGCCAGCACCAAGGAGGGCTCTGGGGCCAACGTCCTGACTTTC.

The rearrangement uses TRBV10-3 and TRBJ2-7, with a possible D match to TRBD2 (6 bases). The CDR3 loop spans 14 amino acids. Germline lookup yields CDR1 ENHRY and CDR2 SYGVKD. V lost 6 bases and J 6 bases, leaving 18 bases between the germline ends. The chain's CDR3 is CAIRAAGPLGEQYF. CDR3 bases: TGTGCCATCAGGGCCGCGGGGCCCCTTGGCGAGCAGTACTTC.